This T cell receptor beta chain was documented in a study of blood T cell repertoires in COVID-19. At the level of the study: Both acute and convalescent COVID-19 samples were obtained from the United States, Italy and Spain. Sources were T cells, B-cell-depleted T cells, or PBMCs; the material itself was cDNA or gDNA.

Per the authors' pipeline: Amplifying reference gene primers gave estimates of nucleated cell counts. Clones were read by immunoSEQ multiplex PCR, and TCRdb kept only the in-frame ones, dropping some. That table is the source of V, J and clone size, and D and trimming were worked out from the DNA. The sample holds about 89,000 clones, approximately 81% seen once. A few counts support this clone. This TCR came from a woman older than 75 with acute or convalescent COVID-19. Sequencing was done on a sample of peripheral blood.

The chain's CDR3 is CASSSGGASTGELFF. The CDR3 nucleotides read TGTGCCAGCAGCTCCGGGGGGGCCAGTACCGGGGAGCTGTTTTTT. The chain is built from TRBV7-9 and TRBJ2-2, with 8 bases matching TRBD2. Trimming cost V 4 bases and J 5 bases; bases outside gene matches: 6. CDR1 is SEHNR and CDR2 is FQNEAQ in the germline V gene (reference sequence). CDR3 length equals 15 residues.